In its sample, the clone carrying this TCR beta chain was seen once. Antigen unknown. TCR beta was sequenced from blood CD8+ and CD4+ T cells. Negative isolation yielded the CD8+ and CD4+ T cells, while FACS enriched the TEMRA cells. An amount of RNA that ranged from roughly 0.5 to 1 ug was reverse transcribed with random hexamers. The TCR beta CDR3 was amplified by immunoSEQ multiplex PCR across 54 Vbeta, 13 Jbeta. TCRdb reprocessed the immunoSEQ multiplex PCR reads via MiXCR and lists one record per CDR3 protein. The table lists fewer than 150,000 distinct CDR3 sequences, over 85% of them singletons, with approximately 0.25% in the top ten. The data were taken from a study of CD8 T cells in Susac syndrome. Study-wide results and limits: As the study acknowledged, the number of individuals in its TCR sequencing and HLA analysis was relatively small.

This CDR3 contains 15 residues. V shed 5 bases, J shed 6 bases, and the junction held 10 bases outside the gene matches. The specimen sequenced was CD8+ T cells from PBMCs. The TCR originated in a human donor in good health. V is TRBV12-3 or TRBV12-4 and J is TRBJ2-7; 10 bases are a match to TRBD1. The CDR3 nucleotides read TGTGCCAGCAGTGAGGGGACAGGGGTTTCCCTCGAGCAGTACTTC. This gives the protein CASSEGTGVSLEQYF.